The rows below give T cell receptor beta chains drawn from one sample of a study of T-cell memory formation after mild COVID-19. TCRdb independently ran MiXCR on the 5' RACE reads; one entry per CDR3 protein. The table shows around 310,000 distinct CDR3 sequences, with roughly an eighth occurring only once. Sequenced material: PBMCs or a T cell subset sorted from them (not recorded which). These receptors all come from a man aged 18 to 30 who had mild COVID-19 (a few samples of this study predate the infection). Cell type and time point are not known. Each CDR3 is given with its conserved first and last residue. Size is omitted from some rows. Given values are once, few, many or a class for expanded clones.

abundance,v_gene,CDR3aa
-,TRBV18,CASSPVGYNEQFF
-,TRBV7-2,CASSYGHPVGSGYTF
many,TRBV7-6,CASSSFRGNTEAFF
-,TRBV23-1,CASSPTRSPGQGPEKLFF
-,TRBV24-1,CATSDLRGAGETQYF
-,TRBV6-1,CASSGYTF
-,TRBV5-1,CASSLMRISTEAFF
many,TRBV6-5,CASSWTGANSPLHF
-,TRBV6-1,CASSLLAAYNEQFF
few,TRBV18,CASSPPSGYNEQFF
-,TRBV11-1,CASRRGYSGSTDTQYF
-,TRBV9,CASSGGQDRYTF
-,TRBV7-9,CASSLAGEGKTQYF
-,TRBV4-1,CASSQLTGGLGLHF